This T cell receptor (beta chain) was recorded in a study of Ad26.COV2.S vaccination and SARS-CoV-2 variants. Study-level background: Donor allocation was to the COV1001 Ad26.COV2.S trial arm. Intramuscular Ad26.COV2.S at 5x10^10 or 1x10^11 viral particles.

Sequenced by immunoSEQ multiplex PCR; TCRdb stores in-frame clones only, minus some. The repertoire holds over 400,000 clones, with 92% as singletons. Study observations and caveats: Researchers reported similar non-spike TCR breadth in vaccine and placebo recipients. Spike-specific responses of CD8+ and CD4+ T cells were reported to display substantial breadth after vaccination.

About this clone: Its antigen is not identified.

The treatment: 15 to 20 received Ad26.COV2.S at low or high dose, single or two shots; 5 received placebo; per-sample allocation not given. Vaccine and placebo recipients were sampled on day 63 after the first injection. Germline V gene data show CDR1 as SGHNT and CDR2 as YENEEA. The CDR3 has 13 residues. Trimming stripped 4 bases from V and 1 base from J, with 7 bases between. The chain employs TRBV11-3 and TRBJ1-1; D uncertain. The receptor's source is a person between 18 and 60 years old who received the Ad26.COV2.S COVID-19 vaccine or a placebo. The sequencing used peripheral blood, collected in a trial of Ad26.COV2.S vaccine versus placebo. CDR3 nucleotide sequence: TGTGCCAGCAGCTACTACAGGAACACTGAAGCTTTCTTT. Amino acid sequence: CASSYYRNTEAFF.